One and the same sample provided the 4 T cell receptor beta chains below, sequenced in a study of cytotoxic CD8 clonotypes in ibrutinib-treated CLL. The method was immunoSEQ multiplex PCR; TCRdb's version includes in-frame clones alone and lacks a portion of them. The top ten hold around 30% of the sample, which has some 93,000 clones, 70% to 85% seen once. The sequencing here drew on PBMCs, taken after 12 months of ibrutinib treatment. The source of these receptors is a human donor with chronic lymphocytic leukemia.

V usage is TRBV6-5 and J usage is TRBJ1-6; a possible D gene is TRBD1 (6 bases). Germline CDR1 is MNHEY and CDR2 is SVGAGI. The CDR3 has 14 amino acids. V was trimmed by 7 bases and J by 8 bases, leaving 15 bases between them. CDR3 nucleotides: TGTGCCAGCATGACATGGGGGCGCGATTCACCCCTCCACTTT. This translates into CASMTWGRDSPLHF.

CDR3 residues: CAISGDPGQGPFSYEQYF. Here the CDR3 DNA reads TGTGCCATCAGTGGGGACCCGGGGCAGGGACCCTTTTCCTACGAGCAGTACTTC. The J gene is TRBJ2-7, the V gene TRBV10-3; either TRBD1 or TRBD2 may fit D (5 bases each). This CDR3 contains 18 residues. Trimming left V 4 bases short and J 1 base short, with 23 bases between. The germline gives CDR1 ENHRY, CDR2 SYGVKD.

This clone has just a few counts. The V call is TRBV5-8, the J call TRBJ2-2, with D uncertain. Trimming pared 3 bases from V and 11 bases from J, leaving 11 bases between. In germline, CDR1 is SGHTS, CDR2 YDEGEE. The CDR3 covers 12 residues. The CDR3 loop reads CASSSTYGELFF. The CDR3 nucleotides read TGTGCCAGCAGCTCCACCTACGGAGAGCTGTTTTTT.

The rearrangement uses TRBV6-6 and TRBJ1-2; no clear D gene. There are 13 residues in the CDR3. Trimming removed 7 bases at V and 7 bases at J, with 16 bases between. The germline gives CDR1 MNHNY, CDR2 SVGAGI (reference sequence). The CDR3 region is CASTNTQGFGYTF. CDR3 bases: TGTGCCAGCACCAATACTCAAGGGTTTGGCTACACCTTC.